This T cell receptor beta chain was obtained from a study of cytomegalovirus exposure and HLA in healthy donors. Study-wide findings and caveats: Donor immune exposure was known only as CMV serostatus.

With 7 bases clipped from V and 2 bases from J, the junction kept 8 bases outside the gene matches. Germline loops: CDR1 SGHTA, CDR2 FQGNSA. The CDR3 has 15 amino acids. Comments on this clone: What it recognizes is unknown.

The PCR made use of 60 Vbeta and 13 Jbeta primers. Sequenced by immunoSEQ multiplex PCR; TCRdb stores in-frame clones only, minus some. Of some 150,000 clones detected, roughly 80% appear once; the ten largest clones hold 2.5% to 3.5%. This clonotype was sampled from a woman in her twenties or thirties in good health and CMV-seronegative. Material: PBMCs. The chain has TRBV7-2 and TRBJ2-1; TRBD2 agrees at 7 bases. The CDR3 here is CASTQTLAAYNEQFF. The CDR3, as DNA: TGTGCCAGCACCCAAACGCTAGCGGCCTACAATGAGCAGTTCTTC.